One and the same sample provided the 8 T cell receptor beta chains below, sequenced in a study of identical twins. TCRdb independently ran MiXCR on the 5' RACE reads; one entry per CDR3 protein. Of about 530,000 distinct CDR3 sequences listed, approximately 20% are singletons. This sample was also put to use in a study of yellow fever vaccine responses in identical twins.

The source material was CD4+ T cells sorted from blood. These receptors all come from a woman aged 18-35 years in good health.

The CDR3 is CASRVPRVTDTQYF. The CDR3 DNA reads TGTGCCAGCAGGGTGCCCCGGGTCACAGATACGCAGTATTTT. The rearrangement uses TRBV28 and TRBJ2-3; D is undetermined. Germline V gene data show CDR1 as MDHEN and CDR2 as SYDVKM. Between the trimmed V and J ends, which lost 6 bases and 2 bases, there was a span of 12 bases. CDR3 size: 14 residues.

This clonotype showed up just a few times. V is TRBV15 and J is TRBJ2-5, with 8 bases aligning to TRBD1. Per germline, CDR1 LNHNV and CDR2 YYDKDF (reference sequence). The CDR3 spans 13 residues. V lost 1 base and J lost 5; bases outside the gene matches: 0. This CDR3 reads CATSRGTGETQYF. As DNA, the CDR3 is TGTGCCACCAGCAGAGGGACAGGGGAGACCCAGTACTTC.

This clonotype was found a few times. The rearrangement links TRBV18 to TRBJ2-7, with D maybe TRBD2 (6 bases). Between the trimmed V and J ends, which lost 6 bases and 7 bases, there was a span of 19 bases. Germline V gene lookup returns CDR1 KGHSH and CDR2 LQKENI. CDR3 size: 14 residues. The DNA of the CDR3 is TGTGCCAGCTCTTATGAGGGGACTGTAGGTGAGCAGTACTTC. Amino acids: CASSYEGTVGEQYF.

The chain uses TRBV6-1 and TRBJ2-1; 7 nucleotides match TRBD2. The length of the CDR3 is 17 residues. Germline V lookup: CDR1 MNHNS, CDR2 SASEGT. The J segment lost 0 bases and the V segment lost 8 bases, leaving 13 bases of the junction unmatched. CDR3 loop: CASSSGRTALSYNEQFF. The DNA for the CDR3 is TGTGCCAGCTCTAGCGGCCGAACCGCGCTCTCCTACAATGAGCAGTTCTTC.

The table lists this clonotype with many counts. This chain connects TRBV15 to TRBJ1-1; no definite D call. V was clipped by 0 bases and J by 5 bases, with 16 bases between them. Germline V CDR1 and CDR2: LNHNV, YYDKDF (reference sequence). CDR3 size: 16 residues. The chain's CDR3 is CATSRDRYLGYTEAFF. CDR3 bases: TGTGCCACCAGCAGAGATCGATATCTAGGGTATACTGAAGCTTTCTTT. Using reference TRBV15 and TRBJ1-1 for the parts outside the CDR3, the full variable domain is DAMVIQNPRYQVTQFGKPVTLSCSQTLNHNVMYWYQQKSSQAPKLLFHYYDKDFNNEADTPDNFQSRRPNTSFCFLDIRSPGLGDTAMYLCATSRDRYLGYTEAFFGQGTRLTVV.

The V call is TRBV7-8, the J call TRBJ2-3; 10 positions match TRBD2. V trimming: 1 base; J trimming: 4 bases; junction bases outside the gene matches: 5. Germline V gene sequence: CDR1 SGHVS, CDR2 FQNEAQ. CDR3 size: 16 residues. The CDR3 sequence is CASSLGSGRAADTQYF. As DNA, the CDR3 is TGTGCCAGCAGCTTAGGGAGCGGGAGGGCCGCAGATACGCAGTATTTT.

The V call is TRBV15, the J call TRBJ2-3, with D unclear. CDR1 and CDR2 (germline): LNHNV, YYDKDF (reference sequence). This CDR3 is 15 amino acids long. Trimming took off 0 bases at V and 0 bases at J, with 7 bases between the two ends. The CDR3 nucleotides are TGTGCCACCAGCAGAGATAAAGGCAGCACAGATACGCAGTATTTT. Translated, it gives CATSRDKGSTDTQYF.

This sequence joins TRBV14 and TRBJ2-5, with 8 positions matching TRBD2. Germline CDR1 SGHDN, CDR2 FVKESK. The CDR3 length is 15 residues. J was trimmed by 7 bases and V by 4 bases; bases with no gene match: 11. The CDR3 sequence is CASSPQRESPRTQYF. The CDR3 nucleotides read TGTGCCAGCAGCCCTCAGCGGGAGAGCCCGCGGACCCAGTACTTC.